The entry below gives a single T cell receptor (beta chain) sequence along with its context. Its antigen has not been determined. No base-level quality is on record; no much larger clone is a single base apart. These data originate in a study of T cells in Graves' hyperthyroidism and ophthalmopathy (dated by TCRdb to the late 2010s). About the full investigation: Peripheral blood samples were taken at the time of initial diagnosis, prior to any treatment. To identify TCR V-J signatures that set the groups apart, the researchers used a discovery cohort of more than 95 patients, made up of roughly 45 with Graves' ophthalmopathy and 57 with stable Graves' hyperthyroidism. Whether ophthalmopathy could be predicted prospectively was tested in an independent validation cohort made up of approximately 19 hyperthyroidism patients plus 17 patients who later progressed to ophthalmopathy. The approximately 100 discovery patients were divided at random into training and test sets in a 7:3 ratio. In roughly six Graves' hyperthyroidism patients, the study also compared T-cell repertoires from thyroid tissue with T-cell repertoires from blood. Once sampling was done, hyperthyroidism patients were given methimazole at a starting dose of 30 mg daily, whereas ophthalmopathy patients were given high-dose intravenous methylprednisolone. TCR Vbeta CDR3 sequencing of 120 to 150 peripheral blood samples (about 45 ophthalmopathy, 75 hyperthyroidism and roughly 17 progressor patients) is reported in the paper.

A patient counted as having stable Graves' hyperthyroidism if no progression to ophthalmopathy occurred over 18 months of follow-up. Hyperthyroidism patients were newly diagnosed, had a disease duration of under 2 months, and were aged 18 to 65 years. Any patient with an uncontrolled infection, another autoimmune disease, pregnancy or lactation was excluded. Diagnoses were established on the basis of clinical symptoms, serum thyroxine and TRAb, thyroid ultrasound, and orbital computed tomography. Ficoll-Paque density gradient centrifugation was used to isolate PBMCs from about 10 ml of fresh peripheral blood. Total RNA was extracted using Trizol reagent, and RNA quality was assessed on an Agilent 2100 Bioanalyzer. CDR1 and CDR2, looked up from the germline V gene, are MNHNS and SASEGT. The germline V and J ends show losses of 5 bases and 4 bases respectively, and no gene match explains 9 bases of the junction. The CDR3, from cysteine to phenylalanine, totals 16 residues. Only the CDR3 portion is preserved as DNA: 48 bases, with reading frame beginning at the first base.

TCR beta CDR3 regions were amplified from RNA transcripts. A first-round RT-PCR of the TCR CDR3 used the HTBI primer set with the Qiagen OneStep RT-PCR kit. The libraries were constructed in a second round of multiplex PCR and then size-selected and purified. The libraries were sequenced on an Illumina HiSeq2000 using paired-end 100 bp reads. The published analysis was carried out like this. SOAPnuke was used to process the raw data, with reads discarded if the reads contained adapters or uncalled bases, had a mean Phred below 15, or lacked an exact constant-primer or identifier match. High-quality paired reads were merged with COPE v1.2.5, and unique nucleotide sequences were defined as clonotypes. MiTCR v1.1 was used to align clonotypes to the IMGT TRBV, TRBD and TRBJ reference segments. Analysis was restricted to V-J combinations with a frequency above 0.0001, which covered roughly 99% of repertoires. The TCS score was defined as F50 (clonal expansion) divided by E x V (chaos), with BLOSUM62-based TCRdist calculated between CDR3 peptides within each V-J. Welch's t-statistics and random forest reduced roughly 540 V-J features to 13, which were used in a naive Bayes classifier (R e1071). The public reads were reanalyzed by TCRdb: fastp trimming at Q25, MiXCR alignment, in-frame beta chains only. Identical CDR3 protein sequences are pooled into one entry, listed with their most common genes and DNA. These V and J calls derive from TCRdb rather than the authors' analysis. The sample has some 740,000 distinct CDR3 sequences on record, about 14% of them singletons. The ten largest account for more than 8.5% of the sample.

Results and caveats for the whole study, not just this receptor: Most expanded thyroid clonotypes (frequency above 0.001) were also found in blood, which suggests that blood repertoires may mirror thyroid immune responses. In validation, progression to ophthalmopathy was predicted by the model with approximately 67% sensitivity and approximately 78% specificity, a median of 6.5 months before onset. Ophthalmopathy was separated from stable hyperthyroidism by a 13 V-J signature model, with around 90% sensitivity and about 81% specificity obtained in cross-validation and 80%/75% obtained in testing. Sample size was not statistically predetermined, and investigators were not blinded to group allocation.

Sequences were obtained from blood. The receptor was isolated from a woman under 30 with Graves' hyperthyroidism. Recombination connected TRBV6-1 to TRBJ2-7; TRBD2 aligns with 12 central bases. The CDR3 loop reads CASSLGGLAGGYEQYF. DNA sequence: TGTGCCAGCAGTTTGGGGGGGCTAGCGGGAGGGTACGAGCAGTACTTC.